This T cell receptor beta chain was recorded in a study of vaccination and CD4 T cells after COVID-19. On the study more broadly: Every participant had a vaccine, which was either BNT162b2 or mRNA-1273, given in two doses.

Findings of the study overall: Spike mono-reactivity was found in 304 of the 307 vaccine-specific clones identified in convalescent patients.

The time point here: late sampling 161 to 241 days after vaccination in a few convalescent patients. Sample treatment: approximately 10-day PBMC culture with coronavirus spike peptide pools or control peptides (ViraFEST assay). PCR positivity dates ran from March to December 2020, preceding US Alpha, Beta and Delta variants. The table lists this clonotype with a count of one. The antigen is unknown. Cultured CD4+ T cell DNA underwent sequencing with the Oncomine TCR Beta short-read assay. Researchers extracted genomic DNA from CD4+ T cells that had been cultured. MiXCR, run by TCRdb on the PCR reads, gives a single entry per CDR3 protein. The sample lists about 25,000 distinct CDR3 sequences, about 31% seen once, with around 2.9% in the top ten. CDR3 size: 14 residues. Trimming left V 1 base short and J 4 bases short, with 9 bases between. Germline loops: CDR1 SGHTS, CDR2 YDEGEE.

The chain employs TRBV5-8 and TRBJ1-5, with D possibly TRBD1 on 5 matching bases. The source is a human donor who had recovered from COVID-19. The sample was CD4+ T cells from blood, cultured in vitro, taken about 7 months after SARS-CoV-2 vaccination. Here the CDR3 DNA reads TGTGCCAGCAGCTTGAATGGGGCAAATCAGCCCCAGCATTTT. It specifies CASSLNGANQPQHF.